The 26 T cell receptor beta chains given below trace back to one sample, sequenced in a study of radiotherapy plus CTLA-4 blockade in lung cancer. The method was immunoSEQ multiplex PCR; TCRdb's version includes in-frame clones alone and lacks a portion of them. Among about 55,000 clones listed, 70% to 85% were seen once. The sequences come from peripheral blood, collected from a patient treated with radiotherapy plus ipilimumab. These receptors originate from a human donor with non-small cell lung cancer whose response to radiotherapy plus ipilimumab could not be evaluated.

J is TRBJ1-2 and V is TRBV5-1, with 7 bases fitting TRBD1. V dropped 0 bases and J dropped 2; count of bases not matched to a gene: 1. Germline V CDR1 and CDR2: SGHRS, YFSETQ. The CDR3 sequence is 14 residues long. CDR3 protein: CASSLGQGNYGYTF. The CDR3 DNA follows: TGCGCCAGCAGCTTGGGACAGGGAAACTATGGCTACACCTTC.

V usage is TRBV11-2 and J usage is TRBJ2-5; TRBD1 aligns across 8 bases. CDR1 and CDR2 (germline): SGHAT, FQNNGV. The junction had 7 bases not matched to a gene; V was cut back by 5 bases and J by 2 bases. The CDR3 is 15 residues long. CDR3 sequence: CASSPRQGNQETQYF. DNA for the CDR3: TGTGCCAGCAGCCCCAGACAGGGGAATCAAGAGACCCAGTACTTC. Filled out from reference TRBV11-2 and TRBJ2-5, the complete variable domain reads EAGVAQSPRYKIIEKRQSVAFWCNPISGHATLYWYQQILGQGPKLLIQFQNNGVVDDSQLPKDRFSAERLKGVDSTLKIQPAKLEDSAVYLCASSPRQGNQETQYFGPGTRLLVL.

The J gene is TRBJ2-7, the V gene TRBV6-4; D is perhaps TRBD1 (5 bases). There are 14 residues in the CDR3. With 8 bases removed from V and 1 base from J, the gap between germline ends came to 15 bases. From germline, CDR1 is MRHNA and CDR2 SNTAGT. The CDR3 here is CASAANRQSYEQYF. The CDR3 DNA follows: TGTGCCAGCGCGGCCAATCGACAGTCCTACGAGCAGTACTTC.

This clone came up once. The genes are TRBV15 and TRBJ2-3, with 8 bases that match TRBD2. J gave up 3 bases and V 5 bases, and 7 bases lay outside the gene matches. Germline V gene data show CDR1 as LNHNV and CDR2 as YYDKDF (reference sequence). This CDR3 contains 15 residues. The CDR3 DNA is TGTGCCACCAGCCGACCGGGAGGGGAGACAGATACGCAGTATTTT. Translated, it gives CATSRPGGETDTQYF.

The chain employs TRBV28 and TRBJ1-1, with 12 bases aligning to TRBD1. In germline, CDR1 is MDHEN, CDR2 SYDVKM. The CDR3 is 15 amino acids. The V gene end was trimmed by 6 bases and the J gene end by 6 bases; junction bases not matched to a gene: 8. The CDR3 DNA reads TGTGCCAGCAGCCGCGGGACAGGGGGCTTCGCTGAAGCTTTCTTT. Residues: CASSRGTGGFAEAFF.

In this sample, this clone turned up a few times. Other DNA sequences in the sample encode the same CDR3. The chain is built from TRBV9 and TRBJ2-3; D is perhaps TRBD2 (5 bases). Germline V gives CDR1 SGDLS, CDR2 YYNGEE. Trimming cost V 0 bases and J 3 bases, with 8 bases left between them. The CDR3 covers 14 residues. The CDR3 DNA is TGTGCCAGCAGCGTAGCCACGGGGACAGATACGCAGTATTTT. As protein: CASSVATGTDTQYF.

On this clone itself: In the same sample, other DNA sequences code for this CDR3. The chain uses TRBV7-7 and TRBJ2-3, with TRBD2 identical over 8 bases. Looked up from germline, CDR1 is SSHAT and CDR2 is FNYEAQ (reference sequence). The trim removed 5 bases at V and 2 bases at J, leaving 3 bases unmatched. This CDR3 has 14 residues. CDR3: CASSPGLATDTQYF. DNA for the CDR3: TGTGCCAGCAGCCCCGGACTAGCCACAGATACGCAGTATTTT.

The chain links TRBV7-6 to TRBJ2-3; TRBD1 agrees at 7 bases. V lost 1 base and J lost 1; bases outside the gene matches: 2. This CDR3 region has 15 residues. Per the germline V gene, CDR1 is SGHVS and CDR2 is FNYEAQ. DNA for the CDR3: TGTGCCAGCAGCTTAGGGGACAGCCGCACAGATACGCAGTATTTT. Translated, it gives CASSLGDSRTDTQYF. The entire variable domain, with the rest obtained from reference TRBV7-6 and TRBJ2-3, is as follows: GAGVSQSPRYKVTKRGQDVALRCDPISGHVSLYWYRQALGQGPEFLTYFNYEAQQDKSGLPNDRFSAERPEGSISTLTIQRTEQRDSAMYRCASSLGDSRTDTQYFGPGTRLTVL.

The CDR3 DNA is TGTGCCAGCTCGCCTATGAACGAGCGAGAAAAACTGTTTTTT. This encodes CASSPMNEREKLFF. This chain joins TRBV18 and TRBJ1-4; no clear D. The germline V gene has CDR1 KGHSH and CDR2 LQKENI. The CDR3 length is 14 residues. With 6 bases removed from V and 8 bases from J, the gap between germline ends came to 16 bases.

There are a few counts of this clone. J is TRBJ1-4 and V is TRBV7-9, with 8 bases aligning to TRBD1. This CDR3 is built from 18 residues. Per the germline V gene, CDR1 is SEHNR and CDR2 is FQNEAQ (reference sequence). Trimming at V came to 5 bases and at J to 2 bases, leaving 13 bases not matched to a gene. CDR3 residues: CASSPPIAGGMTNEKLFF. For the CDR3, the DNA is TGTGCCAGCAGCCCCCCTATAGCAGGGGGCATGACTAATGAAAAACTGTTTTTT.

CDR3 sequence: CASSPGLAGRNEQFF. The CDR3 nucleotides are TGTGCCAGCTCACCCGGACTAGCGGGTAGGAATGAGCAGTTCTTC. The chain employs TRBV18 and TRBJ2-1, with 11 bases lining up with TRBD2. Germline CDR1 reads KGHSH; CDR2 reads LQKENI. V gave up 3 bases and J gave up 7 bases; unmatched junction bases: 5. The CDR3 has 15 residues.

On this clone: A junction end diverges from the germline sequence, so it may reflect a read error. The chain employs TRBV28 and TRBJ2-3, with TRBD1 matching over 9 bases. Germline V CDR1 and CDR2: MDHEN, SYDVKM. The CDR3 contains 12 residues. The CDR3 sequence is CASRSGTGTTGF. Written as DNA, the CDR3 is TGTGCCAGCAGATCCGGGACAGGGACGACGGGATTT.

The rearrangement links TRBV25-1 to TRBJ2-2; no reliable D call. Germline V CDR1 and CDR2: MGHDK, SYGVNS. The length of the CDR3 is 14 residues. Trimming pared 6 bases from V and 0 bases from J, leaving 8 bases between. DNA of the CDR3: TGTGCCAGCAGACATCCCGCGAACACCGGGGAGCTGTTTTTT. Amino acid sequence: CASRHPANTGELFF. Supplemented by reference TRBV25-1 and TRBJ2-2, the full variable domain reads EADIYQTPRYLVIGTGKKITLECSQTMGHDKMYWYQQDPGMELHLIHYSYGVNSTEKGDLSSESTVSRIRTEHFPLTLESARPSHTSQYLCASRHPANTGELFFGEGSRLTVL.

Comments on this clone: This sample includes further DNA sequences coding for the same CDR3. The V and J genes are TRBV18 and TRBJ1-1; no definite D call. The CDR3 contains 13 residues. The germline gives CDR1 KGHSH, CDR2 LQKENI. V lost 6 bases, J lost 3 bases, and 11 bases lay in between. The CDR3 spells CASSTNEDTEAFF. The CDR3, as DNA: TGTGCCAGCTCGACGAATGAGGACACTGAAGCTTTCTTT.

The chain employs TRBV7-8 and TRBJ2-1; 10 nucleotides match TRBD2. Germline CDR1 is SGHVS and CDR2 is FQNEAQ. The junction had 11 bases not matched to a gene; V was cut back by 5 bases and J by 7 bases. This CDR3 has 16 residues. CDR3 coding DNA: TGTGCCAGCAGCACGCGTTCTAGCGGGGGCGGGAATGAGCAGTTCTTC. Its translation: CASSTRSSGGGNEQFF.

The rearrangement joins TRBV7-2 to TRBJ1-2; TRBD1 matches at 7 bases. The germline V gene has CDR1 SGHTA and CDR2 FQGNSA. The CDR3 totals 15 residues. J gave up 0 bases and V 3 bases, and 4 bases lay outside the gene matches. The CDR3 loop is CASSFTGASNYGYTF. The CDR3 DNA reads TGTGCCAGCAGCTTTACAGGGGCCTCTAACTATGGCTACACCTTC.

V usage is TRBV5-4 and J usage is TRBJ2-7; perhaps TRBD1 as D (6 bases). The CDR3 runs to 12 residues. Germline V gene data show CDR1 as SGHNT and CDR2 as YYREEE (reference sequence). V was trimmed by 4 bases and J by 7 bases, leaving 12 bases between them. The CDR3 is CASSAPGEEQYF. CDR3 DNA: TGTGCCAGCAGCGCGCCAGGGGAAGAGCAGTACTTC.

The chain uses TRBV7-2 and TRBJ1-5; TRBD1 matches 7 bases. The CDR3 is made up of 15 amino acids. J gave up 7 bases and V 3 bases, and 9 bases lay outside the gene matches. Germline V gene data show CDR1 as SGHTA and CDR2 as FQGNSA. CDR3 nucleotide sequence: TGTGCCAGCAGCTTTGCCAGGGGGTCTGGCCAGCCCCAGCATTTT. Translating gives CASSFARGSGQPQHF.

The chain is built from TRBV9 and TRBJ1-3; D is ambiguous. Germline CDR1 and CDR2: SGDLS and YYNGEE. V lost 3 bases and J 3 bases, leaving 7 bases between the germline ends. CDR3 length: 13 amino acids. CDR3 in amino acids: CASSDQLGNTIYF. CDR3 DNA sequence: TGTGCCAGCAGCGACCAACTTGGAAACACCATATATTTT.

The V gene is TRBV11-2, the J gene TRBJ1-6, with D perhaps TRBD1 (6 bases). V lost 1 base, J lost 3 bases, and 13 bases lay in between. The CDR3 length is 17 residues. Germline assignment: CDR1 SGHAT and CDR2 FQNNGV. CDR3 coding DNA: TGTGCCAGCAGCTTAGGGACGACAGGCATCTATAATTCACCCCTCCACTTT. It codes for CASSLGTTGIYNSPLHF.

The chain links TRBV6-5 to TRBJ2-2, with D tentatively TRBD2 (6 bases). The CDR3 totals 15 residues. The V end lost 0 bases, the J end lost 6 bases, and 11 bases lay between the germline ends. Germline CDR1 MNHEY, CDR2 SVGAGI. The CDR3 DNA reads TGTGCCAGCAGTTACTCATTGGCGGGGCCCGGGGAGCTGTTTTTT. Amino acids: CASSYSLAGPGELFF.

The chain recombines TRBV4-3 with TRBJ2-3, with 7 bases fitting TRBD1. The CDR3 is 13 amino acids. The germline V gene has CDR1 LGHNA and CDR2 YSLEER. V lost 4 bases to trimming and J lost 4 bases; unmatched junction nucleotides: 2. The CDR3 is CASSLQGADTQYF. CDR3 coding DNA: TGCGCCAGCAGCCTCCAGGGGGCAGATACGCAGTATTTT.

This clone came up once. The rearrangement uses TRBV19 and TRBJ2-4; 9 nucleotides align to TRBD2. CDR3 length: 19 amino acids. Germline loops: CDR1 LNHDA, CDR2 SQIVND (reference sequence). V shed 4 bases, J shed 6 bases, and the junction held 19 bases outside the gene matches. Here the CDR3 reads CASSKEYGSSGRVRNIQYF. CDR3 nucleotide sequence: TGTGCCAGTAGTAAAGAATACGGGAGTAGCGGGAGAGTCAGAAACATTCAGTACTTC.

The chain recombines TRBV6-5 with TRBJ2-6, with D unresolved. Trimming shortened V by 4 bases and J by 0 bases, and 10 bases separated the two germline ends. Germline-derived CDR1 and CDR2 are MNHEY and SVGAGI. CDR3 length: 16 amino acids. CDR3 amino acids: CASSFRPVSGANVLTF. The CDR3 DNA reads as TGTGCCAGCAGTTTCAGGCCGGTCTCTGGGGCCAACGTCCTGACTTTC.

V gene TRBV28 combines with J gene TRBJ2-7; 7 positions match TRBD1. Unmatched junction bases numbered 4, after V lost 4 bases and J lost 7 bases. The CDR3 is 12 residues long. CDR1 MDHEN and CDR2 SYDVKM come from the germline V gene. Here the CDR3 reads CASSSDRREQYF. CDR3 sequence (DNA): TGTGCCAGCAGTTCGGACAGGCGGGAGCAGTACTTC.

The chain joins TRBV5-1 to TRBJ1-1; 7 bases are shared with TRBD1. Germline V CDR1 and CDR2: SGHRS, YFSETQ. CDR3 length: 14 amino acids. V was pared by 3 bases and J by 1 base, with 3 bases of the junction left unmatched. The CDR3 DNA follows: TGCGCCAGCAGCTGGGGACAGAGGAACACTGAAGCTTTCTTT. Its translation: CASSWGQRNTEAFF.